This TCR beta chain was obtained from a study of shared clonotypes between healthy human individuals. Note on this clone: The antigen is not known.

Splitting of each subset's genomic DNA was done evenly across several immunoSEQ plates. Clones were read by immunoSEQ multiplex PCR, and TCRdb kept only the in-frame ones, dropping some. The sample yields around 2.3 million clones, around 95% seen once. Study observations and caveats: Depth of sequencing was expected to influence donor clonotype sharing. Compared with clonotypes that all four donors shared, non-shared clonotypes had lower generation probabilities.

The sequencing sample was made of naive CD4+ T cells sorted from blood. Subset: CD45RA+ positively selected. The receptor comes from a man between 18 and 29 years old in good health.

The DNA of the CDR3 is TGTGCCAGCACCCCGGGACAGGGAAGGCCTTGGGGCAATCAGCCCCAGCATTTT. It translates to CASTPGQGRPWGNQPQHF. This chain links TRBV21-1 with TRBJ1-5; TRBD1, the table's D call, was not compared with the DNA. TRBV21-1 has pseudogene status. CDR3 length equals 18 residues.